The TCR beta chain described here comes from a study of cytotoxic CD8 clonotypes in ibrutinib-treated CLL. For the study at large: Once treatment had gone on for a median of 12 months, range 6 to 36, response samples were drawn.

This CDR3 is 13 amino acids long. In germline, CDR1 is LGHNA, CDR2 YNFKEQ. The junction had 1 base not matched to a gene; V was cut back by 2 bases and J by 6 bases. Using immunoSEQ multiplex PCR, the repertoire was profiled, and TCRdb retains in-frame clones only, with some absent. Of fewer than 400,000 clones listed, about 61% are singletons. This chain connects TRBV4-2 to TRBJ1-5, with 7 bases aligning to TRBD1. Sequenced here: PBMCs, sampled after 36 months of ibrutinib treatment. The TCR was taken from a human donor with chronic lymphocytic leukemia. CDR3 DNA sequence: TGTGCCAGCAGCCAACGACAGGGTCAGCCCCAGCATTTT. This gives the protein CASSQRQGQPQHF.